The sequence of this T cell receptor beta chain was determined in a study of blood T cell repertoires in COVID-19. In the study overall: Samples of COVID-19 (acute and convalescent) were obtained from the United States, Italy and Spain.

Trimming removed 7 bases from V and 6 bases from J, with 12 bases in between. The CDR3 totals 13 residues. Generated by immunoSEQ multiplex PCR, the TCRdb table keeps only in-frame clones and is missing some. The sample contains approximately 66,000 clones, more than 70% of which appear only once. Sequenced: peripheral blood. This TCR derives from a woman aged 50 to 65 with active or convalescent COVID-19. This sequence joins TRBV12-3 or TRBV12-4 and TRBJ2-2; D unresolved. For the CDR3, the DNA is TGTGCCAGCATTGGGCGCGTCGCCGGGGAGCTGTTTTTT. This encodes CASIGRVAGELFF.